The source of this T cell receptor (beta chain) is a study of regulatory T cells in long-lasting Graves disease. The time point denotes: persistent/refractory GD, antithyroid drugs over 5 years with positive TRAb. Preparation of the TCR library used RNA extracted from PBMCs. This clonotype was detected a few times. What it recognizes is unknown. Germline CDR1 SGHAT, CDR2 FQDESV (reference sequence). This CDR3 has 14 amino acids. V shed 6 bases and J shed 1 base, with 12 bases lying between them. Building the TCR beta libraries relied on iRepertoire HTBI primers, and CDR3 regions underwent Arm-PCR. In TCRdb, the multiplex PCR reads were re-called with MiXCR into one record per CDR3 protein. The sample lists some 450,000 distinct CDR3 sequences; about 20% were seen once. Study-wide points: With persistent disease, TRBV28, TRBJ1-2 and TRBJ2-5 were the favored segments. Exclusively peripheral blood, rather than thyroid tissue, was studied.

The chain recombines TRBV11-1 with TRBJ1-1; the D gene is possibly TRBD1 (6 bases). The receptor was isolated from a female donor with Graves disease. This material consisted of peripheral blood mononuclear cells (PBMCs), taken when the disease was refractory, from a patient treated with antithyroid drugs. The DNA of the CDR3 is TGTGCCAGCAGGACCGGACAGCCGAACACTGAAGCTTTCTTT. Its translation: CASRTGQPNTEAFF.